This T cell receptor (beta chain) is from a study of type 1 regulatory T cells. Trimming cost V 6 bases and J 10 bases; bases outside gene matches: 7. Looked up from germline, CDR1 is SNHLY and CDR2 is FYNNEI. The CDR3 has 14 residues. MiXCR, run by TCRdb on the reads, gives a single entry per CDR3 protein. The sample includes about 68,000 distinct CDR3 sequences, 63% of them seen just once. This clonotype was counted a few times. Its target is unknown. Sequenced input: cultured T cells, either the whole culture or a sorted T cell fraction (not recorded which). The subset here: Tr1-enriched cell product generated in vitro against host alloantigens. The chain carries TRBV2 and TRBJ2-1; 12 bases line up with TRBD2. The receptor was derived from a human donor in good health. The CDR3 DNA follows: TGTGCCAGCAGGCCGGGACTAGCGGGCCCCGAGCAGTTCTTC. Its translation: CASRPGLAGPEQFF.